These T cell receptor beta chains were read from a single sample in a study of blood T cell repertoires in COVID-19. Sequencing used immunoSEQ multiplex PCR; TCRdb keeps in-frame clones, though not all of them. The sample comprises some 60,000 clones, 65% to 90% of which are singletons, and roughly 10% rests with the top ten. Material: peripheral blood. The receptors derive from a man over 45 with COVID-19, enrolled during active disease. The CDR3 runs from the conserved cysteine through the conserved F or W. A D gene is named only where the DNA matches it firmly. The listing skips clone size in some rows; elsewhere it reads once, few, many or a size class.

V,J,length,size,D,DNA,CDR3
TRBV5-8,TRBJ2-7,16,NA,NA,TGTGCCAGCAGCTTTTCGGGAGATTTATCATTCTACGAGCAGTACTTC,CASSFSGDLSFYEQYF
TRBV6-2/TRBV6-3,TRBJ2-1,17,once,TRBD1,TGTGCCAGCAGTAACCCGACAGGGCTTAGCTCCTACAATGAGCAGTTCTTC,CASSNPTGLSSYNEQFF
TRBV6-6,TRBJ2-2,16,NA,TRBD2,TGTGCCAGCAGTTACCTTACTAGCGGGAGGACCGGGGAGCTGTTTTTT,CASSYLTSGRTGELFF
TRBV19,TRBJ1-5,16,NA,TRBD1,TGTGCCTCCCTGGGGGCAGGGGGCGCCTTCGGGGAGCCCCAGCATTTT,CASLGAGGAFGEPQHF
TRBV4-2,TRBJ1-5,18,NA,NA,TGTGCCAGCAGCCAAGATCCCCAGACACCCTTGAGCAATCAGCCCCAGCATTTT,CASSQDPQTPLSNQPQHF
TRBV28,TRBJ2-7,15,NA,NA,TGTGCCAGCAGTTTGACCCCCTCGGGCTCCTACGAGCAGTACTTC,CASSLTPSGSYEQYF
TRBV5-6,TRBJ2-1,16,NA,NA,TGTGCCAGCAGAGGGGGAGGGCCATCCCCTTACAATGAGCAGTTCTTC,CASRGGGPSPYNEQFF
TRBV5-6,TRBJ2-1,13,few,NA,TGTGCCAGCAGCCACGCATCGGGTAATGAGCAGTTCTTC,CASSHASGNEQFF
TRBV7-3,TRBJ1-1,13,NA,NA,TGTGCCAGCAGCCACGGAGGAAACACTGAAGCTTTCTTT,CASSHGGNTEAFF
TRBV3-1/TRBV3-2,TRBJ2-7,14,once,TRBD1,TGTGCCAGCAGCCAAGGGACAGGGAGCCACGAGCAGTACTTC,CASSQGTGSHEQYF
TRBV6-5,TRBJ1-4,11,NA,NA,TGTGCCAGCAGGAGAGGGGAAAAACTGTTTTTT,CASRRGEKLFF
TRBV9,TRBJ1-2,15,NA,TRBD1,TGTGCCAGCAGCGTAGCGGGACAGGGCCGAGATGGCTACACCTTC,CASSVAGQGRDGYTF
TRBV4-1,TRBJ1-1,16,few,NA,TGCGCCAGCAGCCCCGTTGGTAGGGACATGAACACTGAAGCTTTCTTT,CASSPVGRDMNTEAFF
TRBV6-6,TRBJ1-2,11,NA,NA,TGTGCCAGCATCTTCGGGAGCGGCTACACCTTC,CASIFGSGYTF
TRBV4-1,TRBJ1-6,14,NA,NA,TGCGCCAGCAGCCAAACCCCGGGTAATTCACCCCTCCACTTT,CASSQTPGNSPLHF